This T cell receptor (beta chain) was retrieved from a study of T cell responses to AZD1222 COVID-19 vaccine. Points from the study as a whole: Receipt of two AZD1222 doses was followed by a rise in Spike-specific TCR breadth and depth.

Per germline, CDR1 MNHEY and CDR2 SMNVEV (reference sequence). There are 18 residues in the CDR3. Trimming cost V 5 bases and J 1 base, with 21 bases left between them. As regards this clone: The antigen remains undetermined.

The table came from immunoSEQ multiplex PCR; TCRdb's copy has only in-frame clones and leaves some out. The table shows over 95,000 clones, with approximately 88% occurring only once. This chain uses TRBV27 with TRBJ1-3; weak D call: TRBD1 (5 bases). Sequencing used peripheral blood, obtained 28 days after the second AZD1222 dose. The TCR comes from an adult who received the AZD1222 COVID-19 vaccine. The DNA for the CDR3 is TGTGCCAGCAGTCCCCGCCTGGGGCACACCCGTTCTGGAAACACCATATATTTT. Protein product: CASSPRLGHTRSGNTIYF.